What follows are 23 T cell receptor beta chains derived from one specimen sequenced in a study of early T cells in non-severe SARS-CoV-2 infection. MiXCR, applied by TCRdb to the 5' RACE reads, yields one record per CDR3 protein. In the table there are over 60,000 distinct CDR3 sequences, about 9% of which are singletons. The sample taken for sequencing was whole blood. Receptor source: an adult who was a healthcare worker with PCR-confirmed SARS-CoV-2 infection or an uninfected control (not recorded which).

J is TRBJ2-1 and V is TRBV20-1, with 7 positions matching TRBD2. V lost 6 bases, J lost 6 bases, and 5 bases stayed unmatched. Germline-derived CDR1 and CDR2 are DFQATT and SNEGSKA (reference sequence). This CDR3 is built from 12 residues. The CDR3 is CSALALRNEQFF. The CDR3 DNA reads as TGCAGTGCACTAGCGCTTCGCAATGAGCAGTTCTTC.

Ten or more counts support this clonotype. The rearrangement uses TRBV12-3 or TRBV12-4 and TRBJ2-2; D assignment may be TRBD1 or TRBD2 (5 bases each). Trimming removed 5 bases from V and 6 bases from J, with 10 bases in between. The CDR3 runs to 13 residues. The DNA for the CDR3 is TGTGCCAGCAGTCCCGGGACGGCCGGGGAGCTGTTTTTT. Translating it yields CASSPGTAGELFF.

This clonotype came up many times. CDR3 in DNA: TGTGCCAGCAGCAGACAGGGGGAGTCCTACGAGCAGTACTTC. Protein product: CASSRQGESYEQYF. V usage is TRBV5-4 and J usage is TRBJ2-7; 9 bases fit TRBD1. Germline trimming cut 4 bases from V and 1 base from J; bases unmatched to any gene: 3. The V gene's germline CDR1 is SGHNT and CDR2 YYREEE (reference sequence). This CDR3 comprises 14 residues.

Many counts were recorded for this clonotype. The chain carries TRBV29-1 and TRBJ2-7, with D possibly matching TRBD2 (5 bases). Germline CDR1 and CDR2: SQVTM and ANQGSEA. Trimming left V 1 base short and J 3 bases short, with 10 bases between. The CDR3 sequence is 13 residues long. CDR3 in amino acids: CSVEVDSGYEQYF. CDR3 nucleotides: TGCAGCGTTGAAGTGGACTCGGGCTACGAGCAGTACTTC.

CDR3 nucleotide sequence: TGCGCCAGCAGCCAAGTCGTCAGGATCTTGGGTTCACCCCTCCACTTT. Encoded protein: CASSQVVRILGSPLHF. The J gene is TRBJ1-6, the V gene TRBV4-1; D unresolved. CDR3 length: 16 residues. Germline assignment: CDR1 MGHRA and CDR2 YSYEKL. Deletions cut 1 base from V and 9 bases from J, with 16 bases between.

This clonotype has only a few counts. J is TRBJ1-2 and V is TRBV9, with unresolved D. CDR3 length: 14 amino acids. CDR1 is SGDLS and CDR2 is YYNGEE in the germline V gene. Trimming took off 0 bases at V and 1 base at J, with 7 bases between the two ends. The CDR3 loop reads CASSVGPDNYGYTF. The CDR3 nucleotides read TGTGCCAGCAGCGTAGGGCCGGATAACTATGGCTACACCTTC.

This clonotype was found many times. The gene calls are TRBV19 and TRBJ2-3, with 8 bases matching TRBD2. There are 16 residues in the CDR3. The ends lost 6 bases at V and 2 bases at J; junction bases unmatched: 10. The V gene's germline CDR1 is LNHDA and CDR2 SQIVND (reference sequence). The CDR3 reads CASSRLRGGVTDTQYF. The DNA of the CDR3 is TGTGCCAGTAGCCGCCTCCGGGGGGGTGTCACAGATACGCAGTATTTT.

V and J are TRBV6-6 and TRBJ1-5; tentative D call: TRBD1 (5 bases). Deletions cut 5 bases from V and 6 bases from J, with 8 bases between. CDR1 and CDR2 (germline): MNHNY, SVGAGI (reference sequence). The CDR3 is 12 residues long. CDR3 loop: CASSHDSQPQHF. The CDR3 DNA is TGTGCCAGCAGTCACGACAGTCAGCCCCAGCATTTT.

The chain carries TRBV3-1 and TRBJ1-2, with D perhaps matching TRBD1 (5 bases). V was clipped by 4 bases and J by 4 bases, with 22 bases between them. Per the germline V gene, CDR1 is LGHDT and CDR2 is YNNKEL (reference sequence). CDR3 length: 17 amino acids. The DNA of the CDR3 is TGTGCCAGCAGCCGGGCCGGGAACCAGGGTAGTCTCTATGGCTACACCTTC. Translated, it gives CASSRAGNQGSLYGYTF.

About this clonotype: A clone one base away is much larger, so this may be a read error. The chain has TRBV9 and TRBJ2-3; 7 bases map to TRBD2. Germline CDR1 is SGDLS and CDR2 is YYNGEE. The CDR3 spans 13 residues. The CDR3 reads CDSSGAGTDTQYF. The CDR3 DNA reads TGTGACAGCAGCGGAGCGGGGACAGATACGCAGTATTTT.

This clonotype appeared many times. V is TRBV7-2 and J is TRBJ1-2; 9 bases are shared with TRBD1. The CDR3 spans 14 residues. Losses at the gene ends were 0 bases for V and 8 bases for J; bases not matched to a gene: 4. Germline V gene sequence: CDR1 SGHTA, CDR2 FQGNSA. CDR3 DNA sequence: TGTGCCAGCAGCTTAGCGGGACAGGGCGGAGGCTACACCTTC. Translated, it gives CASSLAGQGGGYTF.

V is TRBV19 and J is TRBJ2-5; D perhaps matches TRBD2 (6 bases). Trimming stripped 5 bases from V and 5 bases from J, with 15 bases between. The CDR3 has 14 amino acids. CDR1 is LNHDA, CDR2 SQIVND, per germline (reference sequence). CDR3 in DNA: TGTGCCAGTAGTTATGCCGGGAGTAGTGAGACCCAGTACTTC. This codes for CASSYAGSSETQYF.

This clonotype was counted between two and nine times. The rearrangement uses TRBV7-8 and TRBJ2-5, with 8 bases that match TRBD1. With 2 bases clipped from V and 5 bases from J, the junction kept 4 bases outside the gene matches. Germline lookup yields CDR1 SGHVS and CDR2 FQNEAQ. This CDR3 comprises 14 residues. The CDR3: CASSLLPGGETQYF. The CDR3 DNA reads TGTGCCAGCAGCTTATTACCAGGGGGCGAGACCCAGTACTTC.

This clonotype was counted between two and nine times. The rearrangement links TRBV7-9 to TRBJ1-2; 8 bases align to TRBD1. J lost 4 bases, V lost 5 bases, and 3 bases had no gene match. This CDR3 has 13 residues. Germline lookup yields CDR1 SEHNR and CDR2 FQNEAQ (reference sequence). The CDR3 spells CASSPTGGYGYTF. The CDR3 bases are TGTGCCAGCAGCCCTACAGGGGGCTATGGCTACACCTTC.

In this sample, this clonotype turned up many times. The rearrangement uses TRBV5-1 and TRBJ2-3; possible D gene TRBD2, 5 bases. With 2 bases removed from V and 0 bases from J, the gap between germline ends came to 13 bases. Per germline, CDR1 SGHRS and CDR2 YFSETQ. There are 16 residues in the CDR3. The CDR3 loop is CASSLGLISSTDTQYF. In nucleotides, the CDR3 is TGCGCCAGCAGCTTAGGACTTATCTCTAGCACAGATACGCAGTATTTT. Full variable domain (rest looked up from reference TRBV5-1 and TRBJ2-3): KAGVTQTPRYLIKTRGQQVTLSCSPISGHRSVSWYQQTPGQGLQFLFEYFSETQRNKGNFPGRFSGRQFSNSRSEMNVSTLELGDSALYLCASSLGLISSTDTQYFGPGTRLTVL.

This clonotype showed up many times. The V call is TRBV7-9, the J call TRBJ2-4, with 11 bases aligning to TRBD1. CDR3 size: 18 residues. With V trimmed by 5 bases and J by 4 bases, 13 bases remained unmatched. Germline CDR1 and CDR2: SEHNR and FQNEAQ (reference sequence). The DNA for the CDR3 is TGTGCCAGCAGCCCTGGCGGACAGGGGGCGAAGTCAAAAAACATTCAGTACTTC. It encodes CASSPGGQGAKSKNIQYF.

The CDR3 sequence is CASSVDIKNTEAFF. For the CDR3, the DNA is TGTGCCAGCAGCGTGGACATTAAGAACACTGAAGCTTTCTTT. The chain is built from TRBV5-6 and TRBJ1-1; D is perhaps TRBD1 (5 bases). Trimming stripped 4 bases from V and 1 base from J, with 11 bases between. Germline CDR1 and CDR2: SGHDT and YYEEEE. The CDR3 runs 14 residues.

Many counts were recorded for this clonotype. V is TRBV20-1 and J is TRBJ2-1, with D perhaps matching TRBD2 (7 bases). Per germline, CDR1 DFQATT and CDR2 SNEGSKA (reference sequence). Trimming shortened V by 3 bases and J by 3 bases, and 15 bases separated the two germline ends. The CDR3 covers 15 residues. CDR3 in amino acids: CSASAPGGYYNEQFF. The CDR3 DNA reads TGCAGTGCTAGTGCTCCGGGGGGCTACTACAATGAGCAGTTCTTC.

This clonotype has only a few counts. The V call is TRBV20-1, the J call TRBJ2-7; the D gene could be TRBD1 or TRBD2 (5 bases each). The CDR3 has 13 amino acids. CDR1 and CDR2 from the germline V gene are DFQATT and SNEGSKA (reference sequence). With 5 bases removed from V and 11 bases from J, the gap between germline ends came to 22 bases. CDR3 nucleotides: TGCAGTGCTCGGGAAACAATACAGGTGGTTGAGTACTTC. This gives the protein CSARETIQVVEYF.

This clonotype was counted many times. The gene calls are TRBV24-1 and TRBJ2-1; a weak D match, TRBD2 (6 bases). The CDR3 is 14 residues long. Germline assignment: CDR1 KGHDR and CDR2 SFDVKD. V was clipped by 8 bases and J by 3 bases, with 13 bases between them. CDR3 nucleotide sequence: TGTGCCACCATGGGCGGGGATAGCTACAATGAGCAGTTCTTC. Translated, it gives CATMGGDSYNEQFF.

The chain couples TRBV6-5 to TRBJ2-1; 10 nucleotides line up with TRBD1. This CDR3 contains 15 residues. Looked up from germline, CDR1 is MNHEY and CDR2 is SVGAGI. With V trimmed by 6 bases and J by 9 bases, 11 bases remained unmatched. CDR3 residues: CASSLGQGGDFEQFF. The CDR3 DNA sequence: TGTGCCAGCAGCCTCGGACAGGGGGGAGATTTTGAGCAGTTCTTC.

The V gene is TRBV11-2, the J gene TRBJ1-2; D might be TRBD1 (6 bases). Trimming removed 4 bases from V and 2 bases from J, with 17 bases in between. CDR1 is SGHAT, CDR2 FQNNGV, per germline. The CDR3 extends over 16 amino acids. CDR3 in amino acids: CASSSQGGHTNYGYTF. In DNA form, the CDR3 reads TGTGCCAGCAGCTCCCAAGGGGGACATACGAACTATGGCTACACCTTC.

Ten or more counts support this clonotype. The V call is TRBV5-1, the J call TRBJ1-6; D ambiguous. Trimming removed 0 bases at V and 5 bases at J, with 9 bases between. The CDR3 sequence is 15 residues long. Per the germline V gene, CDR1 is SGHRS and CDR2 is YFSETQ. This CDR3 reads CASSLDSADNSPLHF. CDR3 coding DNA: TGCGCCAGCAGCTTGGATTCGGCAGATAATTCACCCCTCCACTTT. Full variable domain (missing parts from reference TRBV5-1 and TRBJ1-6): KAGVTQTPRYLIKTRGQQVTLSCSPISGHRSVSWYQQTPGQGLQFLFEYFSETQRNKGNFPGRFSGRQFSNSRSEMNVSTLELGDSALYLCASSLDSADNSPLHFGNGTRLTVT.